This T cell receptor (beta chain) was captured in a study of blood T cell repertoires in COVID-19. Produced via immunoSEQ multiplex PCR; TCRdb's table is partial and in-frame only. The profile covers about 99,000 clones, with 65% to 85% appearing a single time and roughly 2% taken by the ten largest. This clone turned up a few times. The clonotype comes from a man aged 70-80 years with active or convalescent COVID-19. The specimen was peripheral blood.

CDR3 nucleotide sequence: TGTGCCAGCAGCCACCGGACTAGCGGGGGGCCTCGGGGTACGCAGTATTTT. Residues: CASSHRTSGGPRGTQYF. V gene TRBV3-1 (or the pseudogene TRBV3-2) combines with J gene TRBJ2-3; 14 bases map to TRBD2. The CDR3 runs to 17 residues. Trimming took 3 bases from V and 8 from J; bases not matched to a gene: 10. The V gene's germline CDR1 is LGHDT and CDR2 YNNKEL (reference sequence).